Listed below are T cell receptor beta chains from one sample, sequenced in a study of blood T cell repertoires in COVID-19. Assay used: immunoSEQ multiplex PCR; TCRdb lists only in-frame clones, some missing. This sample yields almost 90,000 clones, of which 90% are seen a single time; approximately 7% belongs to the top ten. The specimen was peripheral blood. These receptors all stem from a man aged 18 to 29 with COVID-19, enrolled during active disease. The CDR3 runs from the conserved cysteine through the conserved F or W. Fields, in order: J gene, D gene, V gene, clone size, CDR3 protein, CDR3 DNA. The D gene is left open where the match is weak. The listing skips clone size in some rows; elsewhere it reads once, few, many or a size class.

j_gene: TRBJ2-7; d_gene: TRBD1; v_gene: TRBV28; abundance: once; CDR3aa: CASSPLSDRGYEQYF; CDR3nt: TGTGCCAGCAGTCCCCTTTCGGACAGGGGCTACGAGCAGTACTTC
j_gene: TRBJ1-6; d_gene: NA; v_gene: TRBV30; abundance: NA; CDR3aa: CAWSGFRNSPLHF; CDR3nt: TGTGCCTGGAGTGGGTTCCGGAATTCACCCCTCCACTTT
j_gene: TRBJ2-2; d_gene: NA; v_gene: TRBV27; abundance: NA; CDR3aa: CASSLRSTNTGELFF; CDR3nt: TGTGCCAGCAGTCTCAGGTCTACTAACACCGGGGAGCTGTTTTTT
j_gene: TRBJ2-7; d_gene: TRBD2; v_gene: TRBV15; abundance: NA; CDR3aa: CATSKELAESYEQYF; CDR3nt: TGTGCCACCAGCAAGGAACTAGCGGAATCCTACGAGCAGTACTTC
j_gene: TRBJ1-2; d_gene: NA; v_gene: TRBV5-4; abundance: NA; CDR3aa: CASSLQGYGYTF; CDR3nt: TGTGCCAGCAGCTTGCAGGGGTATGGCTACACCTTC
j_gene: TRBJ1-1; d_gene: NA; v_gene: TRBV28; abundance: NA; CDR3aa: CASRGLSEVGTEAFF; CDR3nt: TGTGCCAGCAGGGGTTTGTCGGAGGTGGGCACTGAAGCTTTCTTT
j_gene: TRBJ1-3; d_gene: NA; v_gene: TRBV4-3; abundance: NA; CDR3aa: CASSQGRSSLGNTIYF; CDR3nt: TGCGCCAGCAGCCAAGGACGGAGTTCCTTGGGAAACACCATATATTTT
j_gene: TRBJ2-1; d_gene: NA; v_gene: TRBV10-2; abundance: once; CDR3aa: CASSESGGGGNEQFF; CDR3nt: TGCGCCAGCAGTGAGTCGGGGGGAGGGGGGAATGAGCAGTTCTTC
j_gene: TRBJ1-5; d_gene: TRBD1; v_gene: TRBV4-3; abundance: NA; CDR3aa: CASSLGTGHQPQHF; CDR3nt: TGCGCCAGCAGCCTAGGGACAGGGCATCAGCCCCAGCATTTT
j_gene: TRBJ1-2; d_gene: NA; v_gene: TRBV7-2; abundance: NA; CDR3aa: CASSASLDRNYGYTF; CDR3nt: TGTGCCAGCAGCGCTAGCTTGGACAGAAACTATGGCTACACCTTC
j_gene: TRBJ2-7; d_gene: TRBD1; v_gene: TRBV27; abundance: NA; CDR3aa: CASTGTGAYEQYF; CDR3nt: TGTGCCAGCACCGGGACAGGGGCCTACGAGCAGTACTTC
j_gene: TRBJ2-3; d_gene: NA; v_gene: TRBV6-1; abundance: once; CDR3aa: CASSEVAGVGDTQYF; CDR3nt: TGTGCCAGCAGTGAAGTGGCAGGGGTGGGAGATACGCAGTATTTT
j_gene: TRBJ2-1; d_gene: TRBD1; v_gene: TRBV25-1; abundance: NA; CDR3aa: CASSDGIGTGHNEQFF; CDR3nt: TGTGCCAGCAGTGATGGTATTGGGACAGGGCACAATGAGCAGTTCTTC
j_gene: TRBJ2-7; d_gene: TRBD2; v_gene: TRBV19; abundance: NA; CDR3aa: CASSIALAGVYRPYEQYF; CDR3nt: TGTGCCAGTAGTATAGCCCTAGCGGGAGTATATCGGCCCTACGAGCAGTACTTC
j_gene: TRBJ1-2; d_gene: NA; v_gene: TRBV3-1/TRBV3-2; abundance: NA; CDR3aa: CASSQSERGYTF; CDR3nt: TGTGCCAGCAGCCAATCTGAGAGAGGCTACACCTTC
j_gene: TRBJ2-7; d_gene: TRBD2; v_gene: TRBV19; abundance: few; CDR3aa: CASSAGLVSYEQYF; CDR3nt: TGTGCCAGTAGTGCCGGACTAGTTTCCTACGAGCAGTACTTC